Following are 19 T cell receptor beta chains from one sample sequenced in a study of chemoradiotherapy in HPV16-positive cancers (dated by TCRdb to 2022 to 2024). Library preparation employed the immunoSEQ multiplex PCR assay. Imported from immuneACCESS, the table was reduced by TCRdb to in-frame sequences with V and J called. These copies leave out some clones; in studies compared against another copy, an unresolved V gene accounts for under half, and the cause of the remainder is not known. The sample table shows 35,000 to 45,000 clones, and 65% to 80% are seen once. The top ten hold about 5% of the sample. Sample: blood, taken from a patient who underwent chemoradiotherapy. The receptors originated from a human donor with HPV-associated anogenital cancer.

The CDR3 bases are TGTGCCAGTAGTATAGTGACAGGGACTAACTATGGCTACACCTTC. Translating gives CASSIVTGTNYGYTF. The V call is TRBV19, the J call TRBJ1-2, with 7 bases identical to TRBD1. The CDR3 covers 15 residues. Looked up from germline, CDR1 is LNHDA and CDR2 is SQIVND (reference sequence). V was clipped by 1 base and J by 0 bases; unmatched bases: 2.

The chain couples TRBV2 to TRBJ2-5; weak D call: TRBD2 (5 bases). The CDR3 is 12 residues long. Per germline, CDR1 SNHLY and CDR2 FYNNEI. V lost 6 bases and J lost 2, with 7 bases in between. The CDR3 DNA is TGTGCCAGCAGGGACTTACAAGAGACCCAGTACTTC. This encodes CASRDLQETQYF.

CDR3 protein: CASSQGFAQNTEAFF. CDR3 bases: TGCGCCAGCAGCCAAGGGTTCGCACAGAACACTGAAGCTTTCTTT. The rearrangement uses TRBV4-1 and TRBJ1-1, with D unresolved. CDR1 is MGHRA and CDR2 is YSYEKL in the germline V gene. CDR3 length equals 15 residues. The V and J ends lost 1 base and 1 base respectively, with 10 bases between them.

The rearrangement uses TRBV19 and TRBJ2-7, with D maybe TRBD1 (5 bases). Trimming shortened V by 1 base and J by 5 bases, and 18 bases separated the two germline ends. Looked up from germline, CDR1 is LNHDA and CDR2 is SQIVND (reference sequence). CDR3 length: 16 amino acids. Written as DNA, the CDR3 is TGTGCCAGTAGTATAGGTTCAGGGTTTGTCCAGCACGAGCAGTACTTC. Protein product: CASSIGSGFVQHEQYF.

This clone was detected only a few times. This chain links TRBV30 with TRBJ1-4, with a tentative D call TRBD1 (5 bases). Per the germline V gene, CDR1 is GTSNPN and CDR2 is SVGIG (reference sequence). Between the trimmed V and J ends, which lost 0 bases and 8 bases, there was a span of 31 bases. The CDR3 is 20 residues long. The CDR3 coding sequence is TGTGCCTGGAGTGTACAAGTTCGGCAAGGGTGGGGGGTATTGGAAGAAAAACTGTTTTTT. Translating it yields CAWSVQVRQGWGVLEEKLFF. Based on the CDR3 plus reference TRBV30 and TRBJ1-4, the full variable domain is SQTIHQWPATLVQPVGSPLSLECTVEGTSNPNLYWYRQAAGRGLQLLFYSVGIGQISSEVPQNLSASRPQDRQFILSSKKLLLSDSGFYLCAWSVQVRQGWGVLEEKLFFGSGTQLSVL.

This rearrangement joins TRBV7-9 to TRBJ1-1; maybe TRBD1 (5 bases). The CDR3 covers 16 residues. Germline V gene sequence: CDR1 SEHNR, CDR2 FQNEAQ (reference sequence). V lost 2 bases and J lost 1, with 14 bases in between. CDR3 loop: CASSLSKRGPNTEAFF. CDR3 DNA sequence: TGTGCCAGCAGCTTAAGTAAGAGGGGACCGAACACTGAAGCTTTCTTT. The variable domain in full, completed from reference TRBV7-9 and TRBJ1-1, reads DTGVSQNPRHKITKRGQNVTFRCDPISEHNRLYWYRQTLGQGPEFLTYFQNEAQLEKSRLLSDRFSAERPKGSFSTLEIQRTEQGDSAMYLCASSLSKRGPNTEAFFGQGTRLTVV.

CDR3: CASSYVGVEETQYF. Here the CDR3 DNA reads TGTGCCAGCAGTTACGTAGGGGTAGAAGAGACCCAGTACTTC. The chain couples TRBV6-5 to TRBJ2-5, with D possibly being TRBD1 (5 bases). This CDR3 comprises 14 residues. The V end was cut by 2 bases, the J end by 3 bases, with 10 bases between. Germline loops: CDR1 MNHEY, CDR2 SVGAGI.

The chain recombines TRBV9 with TRBJ2-3; D perhaps matches TRBD2 (5 bases). The CDR3 is 15 amino acids. Germline CDR1 reads SGDLS; CDR2 reads YYNGEE. Trimming pared 0 bases from V and 5 bases from J, leaving 13 bases between. The CDR3 is CASSVGEREVDTQYF. Written as DNA, the CDR3 is TGTGCCAGCAGCGTAGGAGAGAGGGAAGTAGATACGCAGTATTTT.

This clone was found a few times. This chain joins TRBV11-2 and TRBJ1-2; D possibly corresponds to TRBD1 (5 bases). The CDR3 spans 14 residues. Germline lookup yields CDR1 SGHAT and CDR2 FQNNGV. The V end was cut by 5 bases, the J end by 6 bases, with 16 bases between. Written as DNA, the CDR3 is TGTGCCAGCAGCCGATCGGGCGGGGGGGATGGCTACACCTTC. Protein product: CASSRSGGGDGYTF.

The chain joins TRBV9 to TRBJ2-5; tentative D call: TRBD1 (5 bases). CDR1 is SGDLS and CDR2 is YYNGEE in the germline V gene. CDR3 length: 15 residues. The V gene lost 4 bases and the J gene lost 5 bases, with 18 bases spanning the gap. The CDR3, as DNA: TGTGCCAGCAGCAGGTCGTTCATTCCAGGGGAGACCCAGTACTTC. It codes for CASSRSFIPGETQYF.

The chain combines TRBV9 with TRBJ1-3; D gene ambiguous. The ends were cut back, 0 bases at V and 1 base at J, with 14 bases in the middle. The germline gives CDR1 SGDLS, CDR2 YYNGEE. This CDR3 is 17 amino acids long. The CDR3 bases are TGTGCCAGCAGCGTAGGAATTCAGCCTACATCTGGAAACACCATATATTTT. Protein product: CASSVGIQPTSGNTIYF.

This clone was seen only once. The chain joins TRBV10-1 to TRBJ2-3, with 12 positions matching TRBD1. CDR3 size: 13 residues. From germline, CDR1 is WNHNN and CDR2 SYGVQD (reference sequence). J lost 6 bases, V lost 9 bases, and 4 bases had no gene match. CDR3 nucleotide sequence: TGCGCCAGTGGGACAGGGGGCGGCGATACGCAGTATTTT. This codes for CASGTGGGDTQYF.

The chain recombines TRBV7-2 with TRBJ1-2, with a possible D match to TRBD1 (6 bases). V lost 7 bases to trimming and J lost 6 bases, with 12 bases between them. From germline, CDR1 is SGHTA and CDR2 FQGNSA. The CDR3 length is 12 residues. This CDR3 is CASTNPGDGYTF. CDR3 sequence (DNA): TGTGCCAGCACCAACCCAGGGGATGGCTACACCTTC.

CDR3 in DNA: TGTGCCAGCAGTTCCGATTCCAATGAGCAGTTCTTC. It translates to CASSSDSNEQFF. The chain joins TRBV6-6 to TRBJ2-1, with D unresolved. CDR1 MNHNY and CDR2 SVGAGI come from the germline V gene (reference sequence). The V and J ends lost 4 bases and 6 bases respectively, with 7 bases between them. This CDR3 spans 12 amino acids.

This clone was observed a single time. This chain connects TRBV19 to TRBJ1-1; possibly TRBD1 for D (5 bases). CDR3 length equals 13 residues. Germline V gene lookup returns CDR1 LNHDA and CDR2 SQIVND (reference sequence). With 4 bases removed from V and 4 bases from J, the gap between germline ends came to 10 bases. The CDR3 nucleotides read TGTGCCAGTAGTAATCGGGGGTTCACTGAAGCTTTCTTT. Translation gives CASSNRGFTEAFF.

J is TRBJ2-7 and V is TRBV28; 11 positions agree with TRBD2. The CDR3 has 15 residues. J was trimmed by 4 bases and V by 6 bases; bases with no gene match: 8. Germline-derived CDR1 and CDR2 are MDHEN and SYDVKM. The CDR3 loop is CASSTTGTSGYEQYF. CDR3 DNA sequence: TGTGCCAGCAGCACCACCGGGACTAGCGGATACGAGCAGTACTTC.

The rearrangement links TRBV5-4 to TRBJ1-2; D possibly corresponds to TRBD1 (6 bases). The length of the CDR3 is 15 residues. V gave up 4 bases and J gave up 3 bases, with 16 bases separating them. The germline V gene has CDR1 SGHNT and CDR2 YYREEE (reference sequence). The CDR3 region is CASSGPQGNDYGYTF. CDR3 bases: TGTGCCAGCAGCGGGCCTCAGGGGAATGACTATGGCTACACCTTC.

The chain uses TRBV5-6 and TRBJ2-4; no definite D call. In germline, CDR1 is SGHDT, CDR2 YYEEEE. V was shortened by 0 bases and J by 7 bases, with 11 bases between the two germline ends. This CDR3 has 14 residues. The CDR3 region has the DNA TGTGCCAGCAGCTTGGGGCTTCCCCCCAACATTCAGTACTTC. The encoded protein is CASSLGLPPNIQYF.

CDR3 sequence: CASSLTGFTEAFF. The CDR3 DNA reads as TGTGCCAGCAGCCTAACGGGGTTTACTGAAGCTTTCTTT. The chain carries TRBV7-6 and TRBJ1-1; D not certain. V shed 5 bases and J shed 5 bases, with 12 bases lying between them. CDR1 and CDR2 (germline): SGHVS, FNYEAQ. CDR3 size: 13 residues. The full variable domain, in which reference TRBV7-6 and TRBJ1-1 provide the parts outside the CDR3, is GAGVSQSPRYKVTKRGQDVALRCDPISGHVSLYWYRQALGQGPEFLTYFNYEAQQDKSGLPNDRFSAERPEGSISTLTIQRTEQRDSAMYRCASSLTGFTEAFFGQGTRLTVV.